These 5 T cell receptor beta chains share one sample of origin, sequenced in a study of T cell responses to AZD1222 COVID-19 vaccine. Assay used: immunoSEQ multiplex PCR; TCRdb lists only in-frame clones, some missing. The top ten hold 7.7% of the sample, which has some 190,000 clones, almost 90% seen once. This specimen was peripheral blood, taken on day 0 of AZD1222 vaccination. These receptors all come from an adult in good health.

The J gene is TRBJ1-1, the V gene TRBV19; 8 positions agree with TRBD1. Losses at the gene ends were 6 bases for V and 0 bases for J; bases not matched to a gene: 9. This CDR3 region has 16 residues. CDR1 is LNHDA and CDR2 is SQIVND in the germline V gene (reference sequence). CDR3 region: CASSRGQELMNTEAFF. In nucleotides, the CDR3 is TGTGCCAGTAGCCGGGGACAGGAGTTAATGAACACTGAAGCTTTCTTT.

The chain recombines TRBV2 with TRBJ2-3; 10 nucleotides line up with TRBD2. The CDR3 loop spans 18 amino acids. With V trimmed by 0 bases and J by 2 bases, 8 bases remained unmatched. CDR1 is SNHLY, CDR2 FYNNEI, per germline. CDR3 protein: CASSEALLSGGATDTQYF. The DNA for the CDR3 is TGTGCCAGCAGTGAAGCGCTTCTAAGCGGGGGGGCCACAGATACGCAGTATTTT.

This chain connects TRBV6-6 to TRBJ1-4, with D possibly matching TRBD1 (5 bases). The CDR3 has 14 amino acids. The germline V gene encodes CDR1 MNHNY and CDR2 SVGAGI (reference sequence). V lost 2 bases and J lost 8, with 12 bases in between. The DNA for the CDR3 is TGTGCCAGCAGTTACGGGCAGGGCGGAGAAAAACTGTTTTTT. As protein: CASSYGQGGEKLFF.

The chain recombines TRBV6-5 with TRBJ1-4; D perhaps matches TRBD1 (5 bases). The ends were cut back, 3 bases at V and 5 bases at J, with 16 bases in the middle. Germline V gene sequence: CDR1 MNHEY, CDR2 SVGAGI. The CDR3 sequence is 16 residues long. This chain's CDR3 is CASSYSAGTANEKLFF. Written as DNA, the CDR3 is TGTGCCAGCAGTTATTCCGCCGGGACCGCAAATGAAAAACTGTTTTTT.

This CDR3 reads CASSLGSGRVYEQYF. CDR3 nucleotides: TGTGCCAGCAGCTTGGGGTCAGGGCGGGTTTACGAGCAGTACTTC. This chain links TRBV7-9 with TRBJ2-7; D tentatively reads TRBD1 or TRBD2 (5 bases each). V lost 3 bases to trimming and J lost 4 bases, with 16 bases between them. Germline values: CDR1 SEHNR, CDR2 FQNEAQ (reference sequence). There are 15 residues in the CDR3.